This TCR beta chain was identified during a study of blood T cell repertoires in COVID-19. Repertoires were generated with immunoSEQ multiplex PCR, while TCRdb's copy carries only in-frame clones and drops some. Among about 240,000 clones listed, 75% to 90% were seen once. CDR3 length: 14 amino acids. Per germline, CDR1 SGDLS and CDR2 YYNGEE. V gave up 4 bases and J gave up 6 bases, with 17 bases separating them. The chain combines TRBV9 with TRBJ2-7, with D possibly being TRBD1 (6 bases). This TCR was sampled from a man in his 60s who had recovered from COVID-19. The sequencing input was peripheral blood. The CDR3 DNA is TGTGCCAGCAGCCTGCAGGGGCTCCCTCTCGAGCAGTACTTC. Encoded protein: CASSLQGLPLEQYF.